What follows describes a single TCR beta chain. CDR1 is WSHSY and CDR2 is SAAADI in the germline V gene. Trimming cost V 6 bases and J 8 bases; bases outside gene matches: 10. CDR3 length: 14 residues. The data were taken from a study of cytomegalovirus exposure and HLA in healthy donors. 60 Vbeta and 13 Jbeta primers were used in PCR. Produced via immunoSEQ multiplex PCR; TCRdb's table is partial and in-frame only. This sample has about 98,000 clones; about three quarters occur once, and the top ten carry approximately 16%. The clonotype was recovered from a man in his sixties in good health and CMV-seropositive. This rearrangement joins TRBV10-2 to TRBJ2-3, with 8 bases identical to TRBD2. Sequenced: PBMCs. This chain's CDR3 is CASRGDGGAGTQYF. In DNA, the CDR3 is TGCGCCAGCAGGGGGGACGGGGGGGCTGGTACGCAGTATTTT.